These 25 T cell receptor beta chains were sequenced from one sample in a study of blood T cell repertoires in COVID-19. Sequencing was performed with immunoSEQ multiplex PCR; in TCRdb, only in-frame clones are kept and a portion is missing. The sample yields 180,000 or so clones, approximately 91% seen once. Material for sequencing was peripheral blood. Receptors were obtained from a man aged 40-55 years with acute or convalescent COVID-19.

The genes are TRBV7-7 and TRBJ2-5; the match to TRBD2 covers 12 bases. This CDR3 spans 15 amino acids. CDR1 and CDR2 from the germline V gene are SSHAT and FNYEAQ (reference sequence). V trimming: 3 bases; J trimming: 5 bases; junction bases outside the gene matches: 4. CDR3 nucleotides: TGTGCCAGCAGCTTTACTAGCGGGGGGTCGGAGACCCAGTACTTC. Translated: CASSFTSGGSETQYF.

The chain couples TRBV7-9 to TRBJ2-1; 9 bases map to TRBD2. The J segment lost 7 bases and the V segment lost 3 bases, leaving 4 bases of the junction unmatched. CDR1 and CDR2 (germline): SEHNR, FQNEAQ (reference sequence). The CDR3 runs 14 residues. The CDR3 DNA reads TGTGCCAGCAGCTTCCCTAGCGGGGTGAATGAGCAGTTCTTC. This codes for CASSFPSGVNEQFF. Complete variable domain (other parts from reference TRBV7-9 and TRBJ2-1): DTGVSQNPRHKITKRGQNVTFRCDPISEHNRLYWYRQTLGQGPEFLTYFQNEAQLEKSRLLSDRFSAERPKGSFSTLEIQRTEQGDSAMYLCASSFPSGVNEQFFGPGTRLTVL.

In DNA form, the CDR3 reads TGTGCCAGCAGCTTAGTACGGCGGGGGCAAGAGACCCAGTACTTC. This gives the protein CASSLVRRGQETQYF. The chain joins TRBV7-2 to TRBJ2-5; 7 nucleotides align to TRBD2. Germline assignment: CDR1 SGHTA and CDR2 FQGNSA. CDR3 length: 15 amino acids. V shed 1 base, J shed 2 bases, and the junction held 4 bases outside the gene matches.

The chain carries TRBV30 and TRBJ2-2; perhaps TRBD2 as D (5 bases). This CDR3 contains 15 residues. Per the germline V gene, CDR1 is GTSNPN and CDR2 is SVGIG (reference sequence). V lost 0 bases, J lost 5 bases, and 13 bases lay in between. Written as DNA, the CDR3 is TGTGCCTGGAGTGTCCGGGGAACTAGAACCGGGGAGCTGTTTTTT. Translated: CAWSVRGTRTGELFF. The whole variable domain, remainder taken from reference TRBV30 and TRBJ2-2, is SQTIHQWPATLVQPVGSPLSLECTVEGTSNPNLYWYRQAAGRGLQLLFYSVGIGQISSEVPQNLSASRPQDRQFILSSKKLLLSDSGFYLCAWSVRGTRTGELFFGEGSRLTVL.

This clone was seen ten or more times. The V call is TRBV5-1, the J call TRBJ2-4; 7 bases agree with TRBD1. This CDR3 has 14 amino acids. Germline assignment: CDR1 SGHRS and CDR2 YFSETQ. The J segment lost 13 bases and the V segment lost 4 bases, leaving 14 bases of the junction unmatched. CDR3 protein: CASSAGTAESTQYF. CDR3 bases: TGCGCCAGCAGCGCCGGGACAGCGGAATCAACCCAGTACTTC.

This clone was counted a few times. The J gene is TRBJ1-1, the V gene TRBV7-9; D is possibly TRBD1 (6 bases). CDR3 length equals 12 residues. In germline, CDR1 is SEHNR, CDR2 FQNEAQ (reference sequence). Trimming left V 4 bases short and J 7 bases short, with 10 bases between. As DNA, the CDR3 is TGTGCCAGCAGCTACGGACAGTTTGAAGCTTTCTTT. It yields the protein CASSYGQFEAFF.

This chain connects TRBV5-5 to TRBJ2-5; 8 bases match TRBD1. Trimming removed 4 bases from V and 5 bases from J; junction bases left unmatched: 4. This CDR3 is 13 amino acids long. Germline CDR1 reads SGHKS; CDR2 reads YYEKEE (reference sequence). CDR3 in DNA: TGTGCCAGCAGCGAGGACAGGGTTGAGACCCAGTACTTC. Encoded protein: CASSEDRVETQYF.

The J gene is TRBJ1-1, the V gene TRBV4-1, with TRBD1 matching over 8 bases. Germline values: CDR1 MGHRA, CDR2 YSYEKL. Trimming at V came to 1 base and at J to 1 base, leaving 2 bases not matched to a gene. The CDR3 spans 15 residues. The CDR3 protein is CASSQAGTGNTEAFF. CDR3 sequence (DNA): TGCGCCAGCAGCCAAGCCGGGACAGGGAACACTGAAGCTTTCTTT.

The V and J genes are TRBV27 and TRBJ2-3; 12 nucleotides line up with TRBD2. The CDR3 sequence is 16 residues long. Per the germline V gene, CDR1 is MNHEY and CDR2 is SMNVEV (reference sequence). V gave up 5 bases and J gave up 3 bases; unmatched junction bases: 6. CDR3 sequence reads: CASSPILAGGTDTQYF. CDR3 sequence (DNA): TGTGCCAGCAGTCCCATACTAGCGGGGGGTACAGATACGCAGTATTTT.

The chain has TRBV27 and TRBJ1-2; 10 bases agree with TRBD1. With V trimmed by 4 bases and J by 6 bases, 5 bases remained unmatched. Germline assignment: CDR1 MNHEY and CDR2 SMNVEV (reference sequence). CDR3 length: 14 residues. The CDR3: CASSSSGQGDGYTF. The CDR3 region has the DNA TGTGCCAGCAGTTCCTCCGGACAGGGGGATGGCTACACCTTC.

The chain uses TRBV18 and TRBJ1-4; D not resolved. The CDR3 contains 16 residues. V lost 2 bases to trimming and J lost 3 bases, with 13 bases between them. The germline gives CDR1 KGHSH, CDR2 LQKENI. The DNA for the CDR3 is TGTGCCAGCTCACCAGTGTTTCCAGCGGCTAATGAAAAACTGTTTTTT. The encoded protein is CASSPVFPAANEKLFF. Full variable domain (remainder filled in from reference TRBV18 and TRBJ1-4): NAGVMQNPRHLVRRRGQEARLRCSPMKGHSHVYWYRQLPEEGLKFMVYLQKENIIDESGMPKERFSAEFPKEGPSILRIQQVVRGDSAAYFCASSPVFPAANEKLFFGSGTQLSVL.

The rearrangement joins TRBV3-1 (or the pseudogene TRBV3-2) to TRBJ1-1, with D possibly being TRBD1 (5 bases). The germline V gene has CDR1 LGHDT and CDR2 YNNKEL (reference sequence). V lost 0 bases and J 2 bases, leaving 10 bases between the germline ends. The CDR3 is 15 residues long. CDR3 loop: CASSQEVQVNTEAFF. CDR3 bases: TGTGCCAGCAGCCAAGAGGTACAGGTTAACACTGAAGCTTTCTTT.

This chain uses TRBV3-1 (or the pseudogene TRBV3-2) with TRBJ2-7; possibly TRBD2 for D (6 bases). This CDR3 has 15 residues. Germline lookup yields CDR1 LGHDT and CDR2 YNNKEL (reference sequence). V gave up 1 base and J gave up 2 bases, with 12 bases separating them. CDR3 sequence: CASSQGRAVAYEQYF. The CDR3 coding sequence is TGTGCCAGCAGCCAAGGGAGGGCAGTAGCCTACGAGCAGTACTTC.

CDR3 loop: CASSPTGSNSPLHF. The CDR3 coding sequence is TGTGCCAGTAGCCCGACAGGTAGTAATTCACCCCTCCACTTT. J is TRBJ1-6 and V is TRBV19; tentatively, D is TRBD1 (6 bases). Per the germline V gene, CDR1 is LNHDA and CDR2 is SQIVND (reference sequence). The CDR3 extends over 14 amino acids. V was cut by 6 bases and J by 6 bases, with 12 bases left in between.

V usage is TRBV5-4 and J usage is TRBJ2-7; 8 nucleotides agree with TRBD1. The CDR3 extends over 15 amino acids. Per germline, CDR1 SGHNT and CDR2 YYREEE (reference sequence). V gave up 5 bases and J gave up 2 bases; unmatched junction bases: 9. In DNA form, the CDR3 reads TGTGCCAGCAGGGCCCACAGGGGGGTCACCTACGAGCAGTACTTC. Amino acid sequence: CASRAHRGVTYEQYF.

The gene calls are TRBV6-2 or TRBV6-3 and TRBJ2-4; 9 bases map to TRBD1. The CDR3 spans 15 residues. From germline, CDR1 is MNHEY and CDR2 SVGEGT. Trimming removed 5 bases from V and 5 bases from J; junction bases left unmatched: 7. The CDR3 coding sequence is TGTGCCAGCAGTCGACAGGGGGGGCGAGAAAACATTCAGTACTTC. It is translated as CASSRQGGRENIQYF.

V and J are TRBV14 and TRBJ2-3; D possibly corresponds to TRBD2 (5 bases). V was trimmed by 1 base and J by 6 bases, leaving 11 bases between them. Germline V gene lookup returns CDR1 SGHDN and CDR2 FVKESK. CDR3 length: 14 amino acids. The CDR3 nucleotides are TGTGCCAGCAGCCAAGTCGGCGGGCCGGATACGCAGTATTTT. Translation: CASSQVGGPDTQYF.

The chain is built from TRBV28 and TRBJ1-5; tentative D call: TRBD1 (5 bases). V dropped 5 bases and J dropped 4 bases, with 18 bases sitting between them. This CDR3 spans 16 amino acids. Germline V gives CDR1 MDHEN, CDR2 SYDVKM. As DNA, the CDR3 is TGTGCCAGCAGTCCCCAGGGCGTGAGTGGAAATCAGCCCCAGCATTTT. Translating it yields CASSPQGVSGNQPQHF.

The rearrangement links TRBV5-1 to TRBJ2-7; TRBD1 matches 8 bases. The germline gives CDR1 SGHRS, CDR2 YFSETQ. Trimming took 4 bases from V and 2 from J; bases not matched to a gene: 17. This CDR3 spans 18 amino acids. In nucleotides, the CDR3 is TGCGCCAGCAGCGGAGGACAGGGCTCCCAAAAAGTCGCCTACGAGCAGTACTTC. This sequence encodes CASSGGQGSQKVAYEQYF.

The V gene is TRBV15, the J gene TRBJ1-5, with a tentative D call TRBD1 (5 bases). This CDR3 spans 14 amino acids. Trimming cost V 8 bases and J 4 bases, with 15 bases left between them. Germline CDR1 is LNHNV and CDR2 is YYDKDF (reference sequence). The CDR3 coding sequence is TGTGCCACCTCGAGAAGGGGCGCGAATCAGCCCCAGCATTTT. It yields the protein CATSRRGANQPQHF.

The chain couples TRBV6-6 to TRBJ1-1; perhaps TRBD1 as D (5 bases). Germline CDR1 is MNHNY and CDR2 is SVGAGI (reference sequence). CDR3 length: 13 amino acids. With 5 bases removed from V and 13 bases from J, the gap between germline ends came to 20 bases. Here the CDR3 DNA reads TGTGCCAGCAGTGACCCGGGACTTCTTAGTGATTTCTTT. It codes for CASSDPGLLSDFF.

The chain recombines TRBV5-1 with TRBJ1-5; D remains unclear. The V gene's germline CDR1 is SGHRS and CDR2 YFSETQ. The V gene lost 3 bases and the J gene lost 6 bases, with 10 bases spanning the gap. The CDR3 is 13 residues long. The CDR3 DNA reads TGCGCCAGCAGCTCCTTACCGGGTCAGCCCCAGCATTTT. It specifies CASSSLPGQPQHF.

To note about this clone: The sample carries other DNA sequences with the same CDR3. V usage is TRBV5-1 and J usage is TRBJ2-1; possibly TRBD2 for D (5 bases). Germline CDR1 reads SGHRS; CDR2 reads YFSETQ. V lost 1 base, J lost 5 bases, and 7 bases lay in between. This CDR3 region has 13 residues. This CDR3 is CASSLRRDNEQFF. In DNA form, the CDR3 reads TGCGCCAGCAGCTTGCGGCGGGACAATGAGCAGTTCTTC. Looking up the rest from reference TRBV5-1 and TRBJ2-1 gives the full variable domain: KAGVTQTPRYLIKTRGQQVTLSCSPISGHRSVSWYQQTPGQGLQFLFEYFSETQRNKGNFPGRFSGRQFSNSRSEMNVSTLELGDSALYLCASSLRRDNEQFFGPGTRLTVL.

The rearrangement joins TRBV6-1 to TRBJ2-7; 7 bases are shared with TRBD1. This CDR3 comprises 15 residues. Germline V lookup: CDR1 MNHNS, CDR2 SASEGT. The V segment lost 0 bases and the J segment 2 bases; nucleotides outside the gene matches: 4. The CDR3: CASSEAGQPTYEQYF. The CDR3 nucleotides are TGTGCCAGCAGTGAAGCGGGACAGCCCACCTACGAGCAGTACTTC.

This chain uses TRBV25-1 with TRBJ2-5; TRBD1 is a possible D gene (5 bases). This CDR3 is 16 amino acids long. The germline V gene encodes CDR1 MGHDK and CDR2 SYGVNS. Trimming took 5 bases from V and 1 from J, leaving 17 bases between them. The CDR3: CASSSFPDSIQETQYF. The CDR3 DNA sequence: TGTGCCAGCAGTTCGTTCCCCGACAGTATCCAAGAGACCCAGTACTTC.